This record covers a single T cell receptor (beta chain). Antigen: not known. TCRdb's table, derived via immunoSEQ multiplex PCR, lists solely in-frame clones and lacks some. The repertoire holds 44,000 or so clones, about 95% seen once, with roughly 7% in the top ten. The ends lost 4 bases at V and 6 bases at J; junction bases unmatched: 11. Germline V gene sequence: CDR1 KGHSH, CDR2 LQKENI. The CDR3 runs to 16 residues. This record belongs to a study of T cells in tuberculosis. Study results and caveats: Active tuberculosis TCR-alpha repertoires lay closer to GMM-specific TCRs than IGRA-negative controls, suggesting clonal expansion.

This receptor was taken from a donor between 10 and 29 years old with latent tuberculosis or without tuberculosis infection. J is TRBJ2-1 and V is TRBV18; TRBD1 matches 8 bases. The sample comprised PBMCs. The CDR3 DNA reads as TGTGCCAGCTCACAGTTGGGCAGGGGGCAGGGCAATGAGCAGTTCTTC. This gives the protein CASSQLGRGQGNEQFF.